What follows are 9 T cell receptor beta chains derived from one specimen sequenced in a study of glioma-infiltrating T cells after dendritic cell vaccination. Profiling relied on immunoSEQ multiplex PCR, and the TCRdb table lists in-frame clones only, not all of them. Found here are approximately 82,000 clones, 85% to 90% of them singletons; the top ten hold approximately 3.2%. The sample consisted of blood, taken before dendritic cell vaccination. Receptors were obtained from a human donor with glioblastoma.

The CDR3, as DNA: TGTGCCAGCAGCGTAGGACAGGGTCCTTACAATGAGCAGTTCTTC. The encoded protein is CASSVGQGPYNEQFF. The rearrangement joins TRBV9 to TRBJ2-1, with TRBD1 identical over 7 bases. V dropped 0 bases and J dropped 4; count of bases not matched to a gene: 4. CDR1 is SGDLS and CDR2 is YYNGEE in the germline V gene. CDR3 length equals 15 residues.

J is TRBJ1-4 and V is TRBV13; TRBD1 is a possible D gene (5 bases). Germline V lookup: CDR1 PRHDT, CDR2 FYEKMQ (reference sequence). CDR3 length: 14 residues. Deletions cut 11 bases from V and 4 bases from J, with 17 bases between. CDR3: CAVRRQPINEKLFF. CDR3 DNA: TGTGCCGTCCGCCGACAGCCCATTAATGAAAAACTGTTTTTT.

The chain is built from TRBV27 and TRBJ1-2; 7 bases fit TRBD1. Germline-derived CDR1 and CDR2 are MNHEY and SMNVEV (reference sequence). The CDR3 extends over 13 amino acids. The J segment lost 4 bases and the V segment lost 5 bases, leaving 4 bases of the junction unmatched. Here the CDR3 reads CASSPGQFYGYTF. CDR3 sequence (DNA): TGTGCCAGCAGTCCGGGACAGTTCTATGGCTACACCTTC.

This clone is a singleton in its sample. CDR3 sequence: CASSLTRNTEAFF. CDR3 bases: TGTGCCAGCAGTTTGACACGGAACACTGAAGCTTTCTTT. This chain connects TRBV27 to TRBJ1-1; D not resolved. Germline loops: CDR1 MNHEY, CDR2 SMNVEV (reference sequence). V was pared by 3 bases and J by 1 base, with 6 bases between. The CDR3 sequence is 13 residues long.

J is TRBJ1-2 and V is TRBV18; possibly TRBD1 for D (6 bases). The CDR3 totals 15 residues. Germline CDR1 reads KGHSH; CDR2 reads LQKENI. Trimming removed 3 bases from V and 8 bases from J, with 19 bases in between. The CDR3 is CASSPSRTGLQGYTF. DNA for the CDR3: TGTGCCAGCTCACCCAGCCGCACAGGGCTTCAAGGCTACACCTTC.

The chain combines TRBV6-5 with TRBJ2-4, with 7 bases matching TRBD2. The CDR3 totals 14 residues. The junction had 2 bases not matched to a gene; V was cut back by 4 bases and J by 2 bases. CDR1 MNHEY and CDR2 SVGAGI come from the germline V gene. CDR3 sequence reads: CASSLGGTKNIQYF. CDR3 DNA sequence: TGTGCCAGCAGTTTGGGGGGGACCAAAAACATTCAGTACTTC.

The chain uses TRBV2 and TRBJ1-5; a possible D gene is TRBD1 (5 bases). The V end was cut by 5 bases, the J end by 3 bases, with 11 bases between. The CDR3 has 14 residues. In germline, CDR1 is SNHLY, CDR2 FYNNEI. DNA of the CDR3: TGTGCCAGCAGTTCCCAGGGAAACAATCAGCCCCAGCATTTT. Amino acid sequence: CASSSQGNNQPQHF.

This chain links TRBV7-8 with TRBJ2-1; no clear D. The V gene lost 0 bases and the J gene lost 6 bases, with 9 bases spanning the gap. The length of the CDR3 is 14 residues. CDR1 SGHVS and CDR2 FQNEAQ come from the germline V gene. The CDR3 loop reads CASSLAPAVNEQFF. The CDR3 bases are TGTGCCAGCAGCTTAGCCCCCGCGGTCAATGAGCAGTTCTTC.

V usage is TRBV6-5 and J usage is TRBJ1-2, with TRBD1 matching 9 bases. This CDR3 has 13 residues. V lost 8 bases, J lost 4 bases, and 5 bases stayed unmatched. Looked up from germline, CDR1 is MNHEY and CDR2 is SVGAGI. CDR3 nucleotide sequence: TGTGCCAGCTACCAACAGGGGGCCTATGGCTACACCTTC. Amino acid sequence: CASYQQGAYGYTF.